Sequencing of this T cell receptor (beta chain) was carried out in a study of monozygotic twins with inflammatory bowel disease. Study outcomes and limitations: A distinction between different T cell subtypes was not possible. In these data, no single strong IBD-associated signal or clonotype received support. Twins with IBD were found to have lower TCRbeta diversity (inverse Simpson) than healthy co-twins.

CDR1 is SGHVS and CDR2 is FQNEAQ in the germline V gene. This CDR3 contains 17 residues. Each UMI, carrying a 6-nucleotide sample barcode, came from template switching. TCRdb reprocessed the 5' RACE reads and stores each CDR3 protein as one record, lacking DNA. This table holds 350,000 to 500,000 distinct CDR3 sequences. With regard to this clonotype: Its antigen is unknown.

This chain connects TRBV7-8 to TRBJ1-5; the D call of TRBD1 rests on TCRdb alone, since no DNA is present to check it. The sample comprised blood. The TCR sequence derives from a human donor with ulcerative colitis or Crohn's disease, or a healthy co-twin of an affected twin (not recorded which). The CDR3: CASSPSTGGFSNQPQHF.